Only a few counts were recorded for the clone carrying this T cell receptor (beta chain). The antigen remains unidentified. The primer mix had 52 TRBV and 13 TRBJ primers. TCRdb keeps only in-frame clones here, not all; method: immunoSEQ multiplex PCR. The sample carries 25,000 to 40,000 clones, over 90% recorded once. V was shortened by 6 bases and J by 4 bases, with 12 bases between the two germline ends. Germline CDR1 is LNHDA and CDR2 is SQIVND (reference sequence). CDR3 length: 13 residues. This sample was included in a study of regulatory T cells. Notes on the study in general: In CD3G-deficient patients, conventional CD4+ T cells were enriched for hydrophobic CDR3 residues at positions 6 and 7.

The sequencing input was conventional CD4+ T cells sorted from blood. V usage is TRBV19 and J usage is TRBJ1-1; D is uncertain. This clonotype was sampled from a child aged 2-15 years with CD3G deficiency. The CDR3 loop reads CASSTVPSTEAFF. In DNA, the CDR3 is TGTGCCAGTAGCACCGTACCGAGCACTGAAGCTTTCTTT. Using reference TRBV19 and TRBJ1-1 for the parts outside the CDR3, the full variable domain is DGGITQSPKYLFRKEGQNVTLSCEQNLNHDAMYWYRQDPGQGLRLIYYSQIVNDFQKGDIAEGYSVSREKKESFPLTVTSAQKNPTAFYLCASSTVPSTEAFFGQGTRLTVV.